This paragraph reports one T cell receptor beta chain. Germline CDR1 SGHVS, CDR2 FNYEAQ. The CDR3 covers 14 residues. V was cut by 4 bases and J by 2 bases, with 12 bases left in between. Repertoires were generated with immunoSEQ multiplex PCR, while TCRdb's copy carries only in-frame clones and drops some. The data contain a few hundred thousand clones, 65% to 85% of them singletons. This sample is drawn from a study of blood T cell repertoires in COVID-19. Study context: Nucleic acid was either cDNA or gDNA, and it came from T cells, B-cell-depleted T cells, or PBMCs.

The sequenced material came from PBMCs or T cells enriched from blood (not recorded which). The chain carries TRBV7-6 and TRBJ2-7; tentative D call: TRBD1 (6 bases). The sequence was collected from a man between 45 and 60 years old who had recovered from COVID-19. CDR3 sequence: CASSWSRGTYEQYF. In nucleotides, the CDR3 is TGTGCCAGCAGCTGGAGCAGGGGAACCTACGAGCAGTACTTC.